The clone carrying this T cell receptor beta chain came up many times. The antigen is undetermined. From approximately 430 ng of RNA, a library with molecular barcoded alpha/delta and beta/gamma adaptors was made. In TCRdb, the reads were re-called with MiXCR into one record per CDR3 protein. The table has 40,000 or so distinct CDR3 sequences, 12% to 15% seen once; the top ten hold about 17%. These data are taken from a study of read filtering for tumor transcriptome and immune sequencing. Turning to the study itself: Patients were 17 male and approximately 15 female, mean age 65.9 years, range roughly 47 to 85. IR-seq gave about 3.5 to 10.27 million TCR reads per sample; RNA-seq gave roughly 80 to 1,300.

Germline lookup yields CDR1 MDHEN and CDR2 SYDVKM. The V end lost 8 bases, the J end lost 4 bases, and 17 bases lay between the germline ends. The CDR3 spans 14 residues. Study-level points and caveats: Single-read clonotypes: roughly 81% of IR-seq clonotypes (approximately 3.7% of reads), 65% to 75% of RNA-seq clonotypes (nearly 45% of reads).

This sequence originates from a donor over 35 with multiple myeloma. V is TRBV28 and J is TRBJ1-2; D is ambiguous. The sequencing sample was made of a population of CD138-negative cells sorted from bone marrow. This chain's CDR3 is CASGDSTNLYGYTF. As DNA, the CDR3 is TGTGCCAGCGGAGATTCCACTAACCTCTATGGCTACACCTTC.